These 26 T cell receptor beta chains share one sample of origin, sequenced in a study of human T cells and chemical hapten exposure. Time point of the sample: pre-sensitization, week 0. Treatment indicated: therapeutic diphenylcyclopropenone sensitization with weekly scalp DPC. TCRdb recomputed calls from the RACE reads with MiXCR, one row per CDR3 protein. The data hold tens of thousands of distinct CDR3 sequences, with about 8.9% observed a single time. Sequenced material: whole blood, taken in connection with sensitization to the hapten diphenylcyclopropenone (DPC). The receptors here all came from a woman in her thirties or forties with alopecia areata. Some clones in this sample may be carry-over from other donors' samples.

This clonotype has ten or more counts. CDR3 region: CASSTPGHPLQETQYF. The CDR3 DNA reads as TGTGCCAGCAGCACTCCGGGACACCCCCTCCAAGAGACCCAGTACTTC. The chain uses TRBV6-1 and TRBJ2-5; D possibly corresponds to TRBD1 (6 bases). The CDR3 has 16 residues. The V end lost 6 bases, the J end lost 1 base, and 18 bases lay between the germline ends. From germline, CDR1 is MNHNS and CDR2 SASEGT.

This clonotype was recorded at least ten times. The chain uses TRBV4-3 and TRBJ2-5; 7 bases are a match to TRBD1. The V segment lost 3 bases and the J segment 0 bases; nucleotides outside the gene matches: 4. The CDR3 is made up of 15 amino acids. CDR1 is LGHNA and CDR2 is YSLEER in the germline V gene. The CDR3 reads CASSQVDRDQETQYF. In nucleotides, the CDR3 is TGCGCCAGCAGCCAGGTCGACAGGGACCAAGAGACCCAGTACTTC.

The chain uses TRBV7-2 and TRBJ2-3; 10 bases fit TRBD1. After removal of 4 bases from V and 1 base from J, the junction contained 2 bases not matched to a gene. In germline, CDR1 is SGHTA, CDR2 FQGNSA. CDR3 length: 15 amino acids. CDR3 loop: CASSWGTGGTDTQYF. The CDR3 DNA reads as TGTGCCAGCAGCTGGGGGACAGGGGGCACAGATACGCAGTATTTT. Filled out from reference TRBV7-2 and TRBJ2-3, the complete variable domain reads GAGVSQSPSNKVTEKGKDVELRCDPISGHTALYWYRQSLGQGLEFLIYFQGNSAPDKSGLPSDRFSAERTGGSVSTLTIQRTQQEDSAVYLCASSWGTGGTDTQYFGPGTRLTVL.

This CDR3 is CASSSGELNSPLHF. In nucleotides, the CDR3 is TGTGCCAGCAGCTCGGGCGAACTAAATTCACCCCTCCACTTT. The chain carries TRBV13 and TRBJ1-6; no firm D call. Between the trimmed V and J ends, which lost 4 bases and 7 bases, there was a span of 11 bases. The germline CDR1 and CDR2 sequences are PRHDT and FYEKMQ (reference sequence). CDR3 length: 14 residues.

This clonotype was picked up a small number of times. The genes are TRBV2 and TRBJ1-1; D is unclear. This CDR3 has 13 amino acids. The germline V and J ends were trimmed by 11 bases and 2 bases, with 15 bases remaining between them. Per germline, CDR1 SNHLY and CDR2 FYNNEI. The chain's CDR3 is CAGAARPNTEAFF. The CDR3 nucleotides read TGTGCCGGAGCCGCCCGACCAAACACTGAAGCTTTCTTT.

The chain joins TRBV20-1 to TRBJ1-1, with no clear D. CDR1 and CDR2 (germline): DFQATT, SNEGSKA (reference sequence). V was pared by 0 bases and J by 4 bases, with 3 bases between. The CDR3 extends over 11 amino acids. CDR3 sequence: CSARDSTEAFF. CDR3 in DNA: TGCAGTGCTAGAGACAGCACTGAAGCTTTCTTT.

This clonotype was seen a handful of times. J is TRBJ1-1 and V is TRBV11-2; tentatively, D is TRBD1 (5 bases). The CDR3 totals 14 residues. Per the germline V gene, CDR1 is SGHAT and CDR2 is FQNNGV. Trimming took 1 base from V and 5 from J, leaving 11 bases between them. The CDR3 loop reads CASSLVLGVTEAFF. As DNA, the CDR3 is TGTGCCAGCAGCTTAGTTCTGGGGGTGACTGAAGCTTTCTTT.

This clonotype appeared many times. J is TRBJ1-5 and V is TRBV10-3, with TRBD1 as a possible D gene (6 bases). Deletions cut 6 bases from V and 0 bases from J, with 18 bases between. This CDR3 spans 17 amino acids. The germline CDR1 and CDR2 sequences are ENHRY and SYGVKD. The CDR3 loop reads CAISQTQGSDSNQPQHF. The CDR3 DNA reads TGTGCCATCAGCCAAACACAGGGAAGTGATAGCAATCAGCCCCAGCATTTT.

As to this clonotype: One junction end disagrees with the germline gene, perhaps due to a read error. The chain has TRBV18 and TRBJ2-1; possibly TRBD1 or TRBD2 for D (5 bases each). The CDR3 is 15 residues long. Per the germline V gene, CDR1 is KGHSH and CDR2 is LQKENI. The CDR3 DNA reads TGTACCAGCTCACCACCGTCGGGGCAGAACAATGAGCAGTTCTTC. This sequence encodes CTSSPPSGQNNEQFF.

To note about this clonotype: A single base separates this from a much larger clone, so it may be a read error. The chain has TRBV18 and TRBJ1-2; 9 bases are shared with TRBD1. This CDR3 has 15 amino acids. The germline gives CDR1 KGHSH, CDR2 LQKENI. Trimming removed 2 bases from V and 12 bases from J; junction bases left unmatched: 13. This chain's CDR3 is CASSPSTTGGRGHTF. The CDR3, as DNA: TGTGCCAGCTCACCAAGTACCACAGGGGGCCGCGGCCACACCTTC.

The rearrangement joins TRBV7-2 to TRBJ1-2; 8 bases match TRBD1. Germline V gene sequence: CDR1 SGHTA, CDR2 FQGNSA. Trimming at V came to 4 bases and at J to 7 bases, leaving 11 bases not matched to a gene. The CDR3 length is 15 residues. DNA of the CDR3: TGTGCCAGCAGCTCGCCCACAGGGGGGGCAGGTGGCTACACCTTC. This sequence encodes CASSSPTGGAGGYTF.

This clonotype was seen repeatedly, ten times or more. The chain recombines TRBV12-3 or TRBV12-4 with TRBJ2-5; D not certain. V was cut by 4 bases and J by 2 bases, with 11 bases left in between. CDR3 length equals 14 residues. CDR3 sequence (DNA): TGTGCCAGCAGTTGGGGAACTCGGCAAGAGACCCAGTACTTC. Translated, it gives CASSWGTRQETQYF.

The rearrangement links TRBV6-2 or TRBV6-3 to TRBJ1-2, with D maybe TRBD1 (5 bases). Trimming cost V 2 bases and J 4 bases, with 8 bases left between them. Germline-derived CDR1 and CDR2 are MNHEY and SVGEGT. There are 13 residues in the CDR3. The chain's CDR3 is CASSYGGGYGYTF. CDR3 bases: TGTGCCAGCAGTTACGGGGGAGGCTATGGCTACACCTTC.

This clonotype showed up just a few times. The chain combines TRBV7-2 with TRBJ2-2; the match to TRBD2 covers 7 bases. Trimming at V came to 1 base and at J to 4 bases, leaving 6 bases not matched to a gene. CDR3 length: 16 residues. Germline CDR1 and CDR2: SGHTA and FQGNSA. Written as DNA, the CDR3 is TGTGCCAGCAGCTTAGTTCCGGGAGGATTCACCGGGGAGCTGTTTTTT. As protein: CASSLVPGGFTGELFF.

The rearrangement joins TRBV6-5 to TRBJ2-7; maybe TRBD1 (5 bases). The ends were cut back, 0 bases at V and 2 bases at J, with 11 bases in the middle. The CDR3 has 15 amino acids. The germline V gene has CDR1 MNHEY and CDR2 SVGAGI. The CDR3 coding sequence is TGTGCCAGCAGTTACTCTCTTACAGGTCCCTACGAGCAGTACTTC. Its translation: CASSYSLTGPYEQYF.

This chain joins TRBV6-5 and TRBJ2-2; D possibly matches TRBD1 or TRBD2 (5 bases each). This CDR3 spans 15 amino acids. Per the germline V gene, CDR1 is MNHEY and CDR2 is SVGAGI. Trimming took 6 bases from V and 6 from J, leaving 17 bases between them. In DNA, the CDR3 is TGTGCCAGCAGCCAATCCGGGACCCTGGCCGGGGAGCTGTTTTTT. It codes for CASSQSGTLAGELFF.

This clonotype has a count of ten or more. The rearrangement links TRBV7-9 to TRBJ1-2; D is undetermined. Germline lookup yields CDR1 SEHNR and CDR2 FQNEAQ (reference sequence). Trimming shortened V by 2 bases and J by 6 bases, and 13 bases separated the two germline ends. The CDR3 covers 14 residues. CDR3 sequence: CASSLIGQSHGYTF. The CDR3 DNA sequence: TGTGCCAGCAGCTTAATCGGTCAATCCCATGGCTACACCTTC.

The chain uses TRBV6-2 or TRBV6-3 and TRBJ2-3; D may be TRBD2 (6 bases). CDR1 and CDR2 from the germline V gene are MNHEY and SVGEGT. Trimming took off 7 bases at V and 8 bases at J, with 13 bases between the two ends. The CDR3 is 12 residues long. CDR3 bases: TGTGCCAGCACCGTGGCAGCGGGTACGCAGTATTTT. Its translation is CASTVAAGTQYF.

CDR3 region: CASSLADQIGTGELFF. DNA for the CDR3: TGTGCCAGCAGCTTAGCCGACCAGATTGGCACCGGGGAGCTGTTTTTT. The V and J genes are TRBV7-9 and TRBJ2-2; D unclear. Germline CDR1 is SEHNR and CDR2 is FQNEAQ (reference sequence). Deletions cut 0 bases from V and 4 bases from J, with 12 bases between. CDR3 size: 16 residues.

This clonotype has a count of ten or more. The V gene is TRBV10-3, the J gene TRBJ1-6; D ambiguous. V was cut by 0 bases and J by 7 bases, with 10 bases left in between. Germline lookup yields CDR1 ENHRY and CDR2 SYGVKD. The CDR3 is 15 amino acids. The CDR3 loop reads CAISESEARNSPLHF. In DNA form, the CDR3 reads TGTGCCATCAGTGAGTCTGAAGCCAGGAATTCACCCCTCCACTTT.

This clonotype was observed at least ten times. The rearrangement links TRBV4-3 to TRBJ2-7; D not certain. V lost 0 bases, J lost 7 bases, and 13 bases lay in between. In germline, CDR1 is LGHNA, CDR2 YSLEER. This CDR3 is built from 14 residues. This chain's CDR3 is CASSQDGAREEQYF. The CDR3 coding sequence is TGCGCCAGCAGCCAAGATGGAGCCAGAGAGGAGCAGTACTTC.

This chain links TRBV6-6 with TRBJ1-3, with 9 positions matching TRBD1. V dropped 0 bases and J dropped 1; count of bases not matched to a gene: 10. Germline V lookup: CDR1 MNHNY, CDR2 SVGAGI (reference sequence). This CDR3 is 19 amino acids long. Here the CDR3 DNA reads TGTGCCAGCAGTTACTCACAGGGGGCGCTTAGTATGTCTGGAAACACCATATATTTT. Its protein is CASSYSQGALSMSGNTIYF.

The sample holds many counts of this clonotype. The chain is built from TRBV4-3 and TRBJ2-6; no definite D call. The V gene's germline CDR1 is LGHNA and CDR2 YSLEER. This CDR3 comprises 16 residues. Trimming took off 0 bases at V and 0 bases at J, with 6 bases between the two ends. CDR3 amino acids: CASSQDSSSGANVLTF. Here the CDR3 DNA reads TGCGCCAGCAGCCAAGATTCCTCCTCTGGGGCCAACGTCCTGACTTTC.

The gene calls are TRBV20-1 and TRBJ1-1; the D gene is possibly TRBD1 (5 bases). CDR3 length: 11 amino acids. CDR1 and CDR2 (germline): DFQATT, SNEGSKA (reference sequence). The V end was cut by 2 bases, the J end by 6 bases, with 7 bases between. Here the CDR3 DNA reads TGCAGTGCTAGACAGGGCCCTGAAGCTTTCTTT. Translated: CSARQGPEAFF.

In regard to this clonotype: With a much larger clone just one base away, this may be a read error. This chain joins TRBV5-1 and TRBJ1-6; 7 bases match TRBD1. Looked up from germline, CDR1 is SGHRS and CDR2 is YFSETQ. J was trimmed by 11 bases and V by 3 bases; bases with no gene match: 23. This CDR3 region has 19 residues. The CDR3 sequence: CASSSSDREYYGGSPPLHF. As DNA, the CDR3 is TGCGCCAGCAGCTCCAGCGACAGGGAGTATTACGGCGGGTCCCCACCCCTCCACTTT. The whole variable domain, filled in from reference TRBV5-1 and TRBJ1-6, reads KAGVTQTPRYLIKTRGQQVTLSCSPISGHRSVSWYQQTPGQGLQFLFEYFSETQRNKGNFPGRFSGRQFSNSRSEMNVSTLELGDSALYLCASSSSDREYYGGSPPLHFGNGTRLTVT.

This chain connects TRBV12-3 or TRBV12-4 to TRBJ1-2; D possibly corresponds to TRBD1 (5 bases). The CDR3 is made up of 12 amino acids. V was pared by 5 bases and J by 2 bases, with 6 bases between. The CDR3 is CASSGANYGYTF. The CDR3 bases are TGTGCCAGCAGTGGGGCAAACTATGGCTACACCTTC.